This passage covers 5 T cell receptor beta chains from one sample sequenced in a study of blood T cell repertoires in COVID-19. Method: immunoSEQ multiplex PCR; TCRdb's copy keeps in-frame clones and lacks some. The sample comprises some 250,000 clones, about 86% of which are singletons, and 6.2% rests with the top ten. The sample consisted of peripheral blood. The source is a man aged 55 to 70 with acute or convalescent COVID-19.

The gene calls are TRBV5-1 and TRBJ1-1, with a weak D call TRBD1 (6 bases). Trimming took 0 bases from V and 4 from J, leaving 13 bases between them. Germline V gene data show CDR1 as SGHRS and CDR2 as YFSETQ. The CDR3 consists of 15 residues. The CDR3, as DNA: TGCGCCAGCAGCTTGGCCGCGGGGGGCGGCACTGAAGCTTTCTTT. Translated, it gives CASSLAAGGGTEAFF.

V is TRBV24-1 and J is TRBJ2-1; D might be TRBD1 (6 bases). Germline V gives CDR1 KGHDR, CDR2 SFDVKD. The ends were cut back, 9 bases at V and 9 bases at J, with 20 bases in the middle. This CDR3 region has 14 residues. CDR3 coding DNA: TGTGCCACCTCCGAGAACAGGGACGGAGTTGAGCAGTTCTTC. This encodes CATSENRDGVEQFF.

The V call is TRBV19, the J call TRBJ2-1; the match to TRBD2 covers 10 bases. The CDR3 sequence is 13 residues long. Trimming at V came to 10 bases and at J to 9 bases, leaving 9 bases not matched to a gene. CDR1 LNHDA and CDR2 SQIVND come from the germline V gene (reference sequence). CDR3 sequence reads: CATQSGRAGEQFF. The CDR3 DNA follows: TGTGCCACCCAGAGCGGGAGGGCCGGTGAGCAGTTCTTC.

The chain employs TRBV28 and TRBJ2-7; D might be TRBD2 (5 bases). The ends were cut back, 7 bases at V and 3 bases at J, with 7 bases in the middle. Germline loops: CDR1 MDHEN, CDR2 SYDVKM. CDR3 length: 11 amino acids. CDR3 residues: CASTGYYEQYF. The CDR3 bases are TGTGCCAGCACGGGGTACTACGAGCAGTACTTC.

This clone appeared once. The chain couples TRBV7-9 to TRBJ1-4; 9 nucleotides line up with TRBD1. The CDR3 totals 17 residues. Unmatched junction bases numbered 13, after V lost 4 bases and J lost 7 bases. CDR1 is SEHNR and CDR2 is FQNEAQ in the germline V gene (reference sequence). Here the CDR3 reads CASSYRDREPLGEKLFF. In DNA, the CDR3 is TGTGCCAGCAGCTACCGGGACAGGGAGCCCTTGGGTGAAAAACTGTTTTTT.